This T cell receptor (beta chain) was recovered during a study of T cells in Graves' hyperthyroidism and ophthalmopathy. This CDR3 spans 12 amino acids. From germline, CDR1 is MGHDK and CDR2 SYGVNS. V was clipped by 8 bases and J by 3 bases, with 10 bases between them. Diagnosis of hyperthyroidism was new in patients aged 18 to 65, and its duration was under 2 months. RNA transcripts served as the template for amplifying TCR beta CDR3 regions. The TCR CDR3 was amplified in a first-round RT-PCR using the HTBI primer set. Using its own MiXCR run on the multiplex PCR reads, TCRdb lists one record per CDR3 protein. Here the sample spans 750,000 to 900,000 distinct CDR3 sequences, approximately 40% being singletons.

The chain joins TRBV25-1 to TRBJ1-2; D gene uncertain. This TCR was sampled from a man aged 18 to 29 with Graves' hyperthyroidism. The sequenced sample was blood. CDR3 nucleotide sequence: TGTGCCAGCGGGAGGTGGTACTATGGCTACACCTTC. It specifies CASGRWYYGYTF.